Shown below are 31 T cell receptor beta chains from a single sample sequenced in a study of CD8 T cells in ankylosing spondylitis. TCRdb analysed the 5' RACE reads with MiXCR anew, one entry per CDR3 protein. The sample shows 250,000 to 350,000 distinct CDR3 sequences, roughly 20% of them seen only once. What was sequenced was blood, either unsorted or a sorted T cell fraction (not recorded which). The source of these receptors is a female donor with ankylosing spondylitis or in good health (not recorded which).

CDR3 sequence reads: CASSIGSLGREKLFF. The CDR3 DNA follows: TGTGCCAGCAGCATCGGGTCGCTGGGAAGGGAAAAACTGTTTTTT. The rearrangement joins TRBV3-1 to TRBJ1-4; D not resolved. The CDR3 runs to 15 residues. Germline values: CDR1 LGHDT, CDR2 YNNKEL (reference sequence). V lost 5 bases to trimming and J lost 8 bases, with 18 bases between them.

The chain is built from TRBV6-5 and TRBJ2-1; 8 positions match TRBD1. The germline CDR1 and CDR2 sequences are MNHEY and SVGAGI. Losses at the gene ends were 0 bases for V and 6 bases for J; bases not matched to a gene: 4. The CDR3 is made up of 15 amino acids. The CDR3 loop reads CASSYSNTGGNEQFF. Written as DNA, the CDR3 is TGTGCCAGCAGTTACTCGAATACAGGGGGCAATGAGCAGTTCTTC.

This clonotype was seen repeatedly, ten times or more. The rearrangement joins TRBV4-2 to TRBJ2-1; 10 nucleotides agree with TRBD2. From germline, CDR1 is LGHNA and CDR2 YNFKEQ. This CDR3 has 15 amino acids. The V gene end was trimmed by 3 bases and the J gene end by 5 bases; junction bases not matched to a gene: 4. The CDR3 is CASSHVAGGNNEQFF. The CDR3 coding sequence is TGTGCCAGCAGCCATGTAGCGGGAGGTAACAATGAGCAGTTCTTC.

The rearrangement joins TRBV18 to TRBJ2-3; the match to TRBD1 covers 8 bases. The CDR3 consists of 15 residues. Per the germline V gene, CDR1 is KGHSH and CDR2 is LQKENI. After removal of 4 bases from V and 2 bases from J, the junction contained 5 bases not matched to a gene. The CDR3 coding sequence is TGTGCCAGCTCACTCCGGACAGGGACCACAGATACGCAGTATTTT. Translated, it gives CASSLRTGTTDTQYF.

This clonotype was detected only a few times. DNA of the CDR3: TGTGCCAGCAGTAAAGACAGGGAACACGGCGAGCAGTACTTC. As protein: CASSKDREHGEQYF. The V gene is TRBV6-2 or TRBV6-3, the J gene TRBJ2-7; TRBD1 aligns across 7 bases. The CDR3 spans 14 residues. Trimming took 5 bases from V and 6 from J; bases not matched to a gene: 10. Germline V gene data show CDR1 as MNHEY and CDR2 as SVGEGT.

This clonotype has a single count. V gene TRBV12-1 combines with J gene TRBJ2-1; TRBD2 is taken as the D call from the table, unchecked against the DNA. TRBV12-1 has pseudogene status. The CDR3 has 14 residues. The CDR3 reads CASSLLWALGEQFF. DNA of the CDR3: TGTGCCAGCAGCTTGCTGTGGGCCCTCGGTGAGCAGTTCTTC.

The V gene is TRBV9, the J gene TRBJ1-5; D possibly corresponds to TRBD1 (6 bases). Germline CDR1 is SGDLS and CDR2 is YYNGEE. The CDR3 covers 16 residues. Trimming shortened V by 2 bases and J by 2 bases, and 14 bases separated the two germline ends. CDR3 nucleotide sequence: TGTGCCAGCAGCGTCGATACAGGGTCGGGCAATCAGCCCCAGCATTTT. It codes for CASSVDTGSGNQPQHF.

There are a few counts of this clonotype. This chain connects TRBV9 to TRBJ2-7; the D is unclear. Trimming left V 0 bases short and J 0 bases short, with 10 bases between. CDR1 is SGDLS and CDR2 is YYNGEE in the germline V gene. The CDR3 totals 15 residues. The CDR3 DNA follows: TGTGCCAGCAGCGTAGCCGTCGGGCCCTCCTACGAGCAGTACTTC. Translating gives CASSVAVGPSYEQYF.

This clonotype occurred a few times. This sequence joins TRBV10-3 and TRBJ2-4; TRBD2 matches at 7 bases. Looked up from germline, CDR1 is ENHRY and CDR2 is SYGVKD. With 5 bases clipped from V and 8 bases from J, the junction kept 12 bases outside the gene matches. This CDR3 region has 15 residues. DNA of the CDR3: TGTGCCATCAGTAGGGGACTATCCGCGGGGGACATTCAGTACTTC. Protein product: CAISRGLSAGDIQYF.

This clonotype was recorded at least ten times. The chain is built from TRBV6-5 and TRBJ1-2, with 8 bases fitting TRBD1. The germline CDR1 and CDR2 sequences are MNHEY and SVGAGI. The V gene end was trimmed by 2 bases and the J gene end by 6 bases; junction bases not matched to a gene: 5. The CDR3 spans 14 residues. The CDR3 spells CASSYQGARNGYTF. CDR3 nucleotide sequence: TGTGCCAGCAGTTACCAGGGGGCGCGAAATGGCTACACCTTC.

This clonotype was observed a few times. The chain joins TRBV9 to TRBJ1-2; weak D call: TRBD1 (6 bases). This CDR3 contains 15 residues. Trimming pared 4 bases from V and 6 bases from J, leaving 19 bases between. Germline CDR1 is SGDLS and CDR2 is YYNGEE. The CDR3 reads CASSPSNRVRDGYTF. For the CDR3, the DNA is TGTGCCAGCAGCCCATCTAACAGGGTTCGGGATGGCTACACCTTC.

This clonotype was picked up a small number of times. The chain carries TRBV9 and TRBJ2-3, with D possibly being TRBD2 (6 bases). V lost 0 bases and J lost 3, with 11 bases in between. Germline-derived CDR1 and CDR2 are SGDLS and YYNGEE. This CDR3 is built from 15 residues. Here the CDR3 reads CASSVGAGPTDTQYF. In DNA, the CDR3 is TGTGCCAGCAGCGTAGGGGCGGGGCCAACAGATACGCAGTATTTT.

CDR3 nucleotides: TGTGCCAGCAGCTTCGGTAGCGGGAATGGGGATACGCAGTATTTT. It specifies CASSFGSGNGDTQYF. The rearrangement uses TRBV7-9 and TRBJ2-3; 8 bases line up with TRBD2. Germline CDR1 and CDR2: SEHNR and FQNEAQ (reference sequence). CDR3 size: 15 residues. J gave up 6 bases and V 3 bases, and 8 bases lay outside the gene matches.

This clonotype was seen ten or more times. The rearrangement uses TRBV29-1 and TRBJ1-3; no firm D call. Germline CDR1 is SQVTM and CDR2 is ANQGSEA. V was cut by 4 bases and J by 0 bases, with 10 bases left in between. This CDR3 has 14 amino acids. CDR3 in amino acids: CSVVGLLSGNTIYF. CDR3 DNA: TGCAGCGTTGTAGGCCTACTCTCTGGAAACACCATATATTTT.

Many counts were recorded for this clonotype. As DNA, the CDR3 is TGCGCCAGCAGCTTCGACAGGCGGGTAGCCTACGAGCAGTACTTC. It is translated as CASSFDRRVAYEQYF. This chain links TRBV5-1 with TRBJ2-7; maybe TRBD1 (6 bases). V lost 2 bases and J 2 bases, leaving 14 bases between the germline ends. This CDR3 comprises 15 residues. The germline gives CDR1 SGHRS, CDR2 YFSETQ.

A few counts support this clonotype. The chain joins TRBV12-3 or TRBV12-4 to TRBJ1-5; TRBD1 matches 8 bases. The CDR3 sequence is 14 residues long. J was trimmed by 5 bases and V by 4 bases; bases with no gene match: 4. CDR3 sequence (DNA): TGTGCCAGCAGTTGGCAGGGGGCCGATCAGCCCCAGCATTTT. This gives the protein CASSWQGADQPQHF.

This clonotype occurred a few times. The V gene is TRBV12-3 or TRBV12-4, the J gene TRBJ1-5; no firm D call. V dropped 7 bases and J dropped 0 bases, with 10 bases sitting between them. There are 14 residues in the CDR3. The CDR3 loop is CASTLGNSNQPQHF. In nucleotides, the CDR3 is TGTGCCAGCACCCTGGGCAATAGCAATCAGCCCCAGCATTTT.

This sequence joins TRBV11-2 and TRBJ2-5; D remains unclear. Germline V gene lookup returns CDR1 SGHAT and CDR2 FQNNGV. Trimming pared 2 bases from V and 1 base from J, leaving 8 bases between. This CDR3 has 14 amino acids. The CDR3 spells CASSLFGPQETQYF. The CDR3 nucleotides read TGTGCCAGCAGCTTATTCGGGCCCCAAGAGACCCAGTACTTC.

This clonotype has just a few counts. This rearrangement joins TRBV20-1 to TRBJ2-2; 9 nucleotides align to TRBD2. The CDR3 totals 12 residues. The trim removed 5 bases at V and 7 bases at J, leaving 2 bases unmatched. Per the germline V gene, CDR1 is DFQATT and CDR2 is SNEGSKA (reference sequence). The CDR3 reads CSARTSVGELFF. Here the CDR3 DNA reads TGCAGTGCTCGGACTAGCGTCGGGGAGCTGTTTTTT.

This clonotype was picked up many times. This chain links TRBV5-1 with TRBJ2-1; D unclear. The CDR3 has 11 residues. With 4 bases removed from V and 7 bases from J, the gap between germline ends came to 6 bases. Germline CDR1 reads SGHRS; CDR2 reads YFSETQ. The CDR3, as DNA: TGCGCCAGCAGCCTCCGGAATGAGCAGTTCTTC. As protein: CASSLRNEQFF.

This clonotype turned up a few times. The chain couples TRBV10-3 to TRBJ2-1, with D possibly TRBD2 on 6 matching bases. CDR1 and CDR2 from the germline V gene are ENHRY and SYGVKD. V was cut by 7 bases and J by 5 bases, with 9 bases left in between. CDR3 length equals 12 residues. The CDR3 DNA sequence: TGTGCCATCACTGGGACTCACAATGAGCAGTTCTTC. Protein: CAITGTHNEQFF.

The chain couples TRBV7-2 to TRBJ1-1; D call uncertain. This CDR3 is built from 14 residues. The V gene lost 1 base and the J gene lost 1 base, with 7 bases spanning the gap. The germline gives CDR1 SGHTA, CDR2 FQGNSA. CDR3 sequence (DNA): TGTGCCAGCAGCTTAGAGAGGAGGAACACTGAAGCTTTCTTT. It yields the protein CASSLERRNTEAFF. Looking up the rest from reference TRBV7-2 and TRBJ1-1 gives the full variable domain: GAGVSQSPSNKVTEKGKDVELRCDPISGHTALYWYRQSLGQGLEFLIYFQGNSAPDKSGLPSDRFSAERTGGSVSTLTIQRTQQEDSAVYLCASSLERRNTEAFFGQGTRLTVV.

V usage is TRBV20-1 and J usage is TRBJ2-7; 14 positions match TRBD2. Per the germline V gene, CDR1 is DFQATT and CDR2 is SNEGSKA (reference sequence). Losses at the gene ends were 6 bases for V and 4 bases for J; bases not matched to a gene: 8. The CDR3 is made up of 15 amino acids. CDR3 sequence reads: CSASPGLAGGYEQYF. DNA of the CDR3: TGCAGTGCATCCCCCGGACTAGCGGGGGGATACGAGCAGTACTTC.

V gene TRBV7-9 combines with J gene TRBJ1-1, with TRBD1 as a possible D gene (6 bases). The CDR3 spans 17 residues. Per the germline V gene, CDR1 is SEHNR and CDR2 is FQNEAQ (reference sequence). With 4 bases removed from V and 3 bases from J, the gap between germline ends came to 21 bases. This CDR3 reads CASSSGQLTMEDTEAFF. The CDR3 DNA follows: TGTGCCAGCAGCTCCGGACAGCTTACCATGGAGGACACTGAAGCTTTCTTT.

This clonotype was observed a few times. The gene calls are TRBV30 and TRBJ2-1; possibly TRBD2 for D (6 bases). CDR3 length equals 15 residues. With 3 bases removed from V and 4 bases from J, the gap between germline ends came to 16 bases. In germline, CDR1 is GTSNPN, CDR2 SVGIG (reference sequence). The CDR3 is CAWSQSGSVYNEQFF. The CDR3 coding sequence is TGTGCCTGGAGCCAAAGCGGGTCAGTATACAATGAGCAGTTCTTC.

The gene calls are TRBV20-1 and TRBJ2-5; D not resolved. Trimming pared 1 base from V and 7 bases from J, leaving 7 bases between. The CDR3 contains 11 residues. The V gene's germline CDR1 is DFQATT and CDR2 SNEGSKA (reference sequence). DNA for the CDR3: TGCAGTGCTAGAGTCCGGGCGACCCAGTACTTC. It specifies CSARVRATQYF.

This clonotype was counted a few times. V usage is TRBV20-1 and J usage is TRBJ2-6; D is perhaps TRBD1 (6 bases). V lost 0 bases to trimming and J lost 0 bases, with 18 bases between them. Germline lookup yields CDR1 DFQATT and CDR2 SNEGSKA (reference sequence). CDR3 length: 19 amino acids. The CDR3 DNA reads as TGCAGTGCTAGAGATCTAACAGGGCCTGACTTCTCTGGGGCCAACGTCCTGACTTTC. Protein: CSARDLTGPDFSGANVLTF.

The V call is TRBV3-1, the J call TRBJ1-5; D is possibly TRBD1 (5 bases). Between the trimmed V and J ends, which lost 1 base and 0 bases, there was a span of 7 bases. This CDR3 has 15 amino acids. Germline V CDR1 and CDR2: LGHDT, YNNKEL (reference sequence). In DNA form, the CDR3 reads TGTGCCAGCAGCCAAGGCAGGGTTAGCAATCAGCCCCAGCATTTT. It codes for CASSQGRVSNQPQHF.

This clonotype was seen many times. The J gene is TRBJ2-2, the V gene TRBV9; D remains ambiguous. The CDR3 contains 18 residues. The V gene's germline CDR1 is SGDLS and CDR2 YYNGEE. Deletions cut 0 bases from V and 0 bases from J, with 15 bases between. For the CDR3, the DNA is TGTGCCAGCAGCGTAGTAAATGAAGGGCCTGCGAACACCGGGGAGCTGTTTTTT. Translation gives CASSVVNEGPANTGELFF.

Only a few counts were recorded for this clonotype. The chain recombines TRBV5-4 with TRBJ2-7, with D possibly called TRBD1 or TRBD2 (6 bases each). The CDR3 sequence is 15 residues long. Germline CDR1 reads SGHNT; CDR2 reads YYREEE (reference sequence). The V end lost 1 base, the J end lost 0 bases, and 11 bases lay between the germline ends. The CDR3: CASSLKGGSSYEQYF. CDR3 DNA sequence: TGTGCCAGCAGCTTGAAGGGGGGTTCCTCCTACGAGCAGTACTTC.

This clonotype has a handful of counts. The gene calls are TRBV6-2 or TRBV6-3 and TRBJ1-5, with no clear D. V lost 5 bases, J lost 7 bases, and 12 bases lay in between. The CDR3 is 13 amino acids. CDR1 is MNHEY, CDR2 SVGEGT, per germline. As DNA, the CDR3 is TGTGCCAGCAGTCCATCCCTTGCGCAGCCCCAGCATTTT. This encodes CASSPSLAQPQHF.